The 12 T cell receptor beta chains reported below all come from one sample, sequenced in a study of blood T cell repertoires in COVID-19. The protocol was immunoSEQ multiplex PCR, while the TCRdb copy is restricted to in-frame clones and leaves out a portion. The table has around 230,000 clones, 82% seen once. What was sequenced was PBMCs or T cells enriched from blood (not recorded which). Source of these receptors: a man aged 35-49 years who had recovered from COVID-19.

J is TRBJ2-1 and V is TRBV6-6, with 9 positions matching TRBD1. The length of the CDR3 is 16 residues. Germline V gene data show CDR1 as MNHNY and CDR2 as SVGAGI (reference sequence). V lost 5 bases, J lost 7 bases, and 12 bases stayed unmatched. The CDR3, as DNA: TGTGCCAGCAGTCGGACCACAGGGGGCTTTCAAAATGAGCAGTTCTTC. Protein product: CASSRTTGGFQNEQFF.

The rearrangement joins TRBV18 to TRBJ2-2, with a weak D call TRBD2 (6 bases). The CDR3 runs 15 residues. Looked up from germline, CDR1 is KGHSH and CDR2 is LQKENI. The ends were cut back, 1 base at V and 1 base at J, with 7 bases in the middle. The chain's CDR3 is CASSPLGGNTGELFF. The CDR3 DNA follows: TGTGCCAGCTCACCACTGGGGGGGAACACCGGGGAGCTGTTTTTT.

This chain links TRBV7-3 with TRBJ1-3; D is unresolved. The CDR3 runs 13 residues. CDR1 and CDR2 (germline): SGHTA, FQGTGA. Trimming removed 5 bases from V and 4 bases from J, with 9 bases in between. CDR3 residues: CASSPQYGNTIYF. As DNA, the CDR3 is TGTGCCAGCAGCCCCCAGTACGGAAACACCATATATTTT.

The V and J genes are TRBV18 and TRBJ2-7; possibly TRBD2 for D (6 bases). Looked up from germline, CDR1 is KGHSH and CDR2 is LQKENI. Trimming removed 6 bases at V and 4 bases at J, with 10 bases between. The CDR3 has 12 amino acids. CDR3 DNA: TGTGCCAGCTCTGCCGGGGGTTACGAGCAGTACTTC. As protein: CASSAGGYEQYF.

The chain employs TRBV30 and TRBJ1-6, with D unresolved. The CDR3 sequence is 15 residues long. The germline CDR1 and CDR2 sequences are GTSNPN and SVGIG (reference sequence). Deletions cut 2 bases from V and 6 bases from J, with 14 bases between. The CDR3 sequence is CAWSPPGPINSPLHF. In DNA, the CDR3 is TGTGCCTGGAGTCCACCGGGTCCTATTAATTCACCCCTCCACTTT.

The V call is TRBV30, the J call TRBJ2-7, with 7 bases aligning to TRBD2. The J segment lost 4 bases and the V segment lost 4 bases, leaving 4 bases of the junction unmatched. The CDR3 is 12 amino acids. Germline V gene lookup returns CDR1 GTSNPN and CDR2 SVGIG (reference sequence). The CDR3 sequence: CAWTSGAYEQYF. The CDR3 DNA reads TGTGCCTGGACTAGCGGCGCTTACGAGCAGTACTTC.

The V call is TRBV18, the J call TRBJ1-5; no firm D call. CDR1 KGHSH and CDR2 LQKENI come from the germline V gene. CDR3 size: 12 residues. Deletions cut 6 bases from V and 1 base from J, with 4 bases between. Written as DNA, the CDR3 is TGTGCCAGCTCTGAGAGCAATCAGCCCCAGCATTTT. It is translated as CASSESNQPQHF.

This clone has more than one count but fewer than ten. CDR3 protein: CASSRTPGLAGGRDTQYF. The CDR3 DNA reads TGCGCCAGCAGCCGGACCCCGGGACTAGCGGGGGGAAGGGATACGCAGTATTTT. The V and J genes are TRBV4-1 and TRBJ2-3; the match to TRBD2 covers 15 bases. Unmatched junction bases numbered 11, after V lost 4 bases and J lost 6 bases. CDR3 length: 18 amino acids. Germline V gene data show CDR1 as MGHRA and CDR2 as YSYEKL.

CDR3 amino acids: CASSPGAGGEETQYF. The CDR3 nucleotides are TGCGCCAGCAGCCCGGGGGCGGGAGGGGAAGAGACCCAGTACTTC. The chain recombines TRBV4-1 with TRBJ2-5, with 9 nucleotides matching TRBD2. J gave up 3 bases and V 4 bases, and 6 bases lay outside the gene matches. Looked up from germline, CDR1 is MGHRA and CDR2 is YSYEKL. The length of the CDR3 is 15 residues.

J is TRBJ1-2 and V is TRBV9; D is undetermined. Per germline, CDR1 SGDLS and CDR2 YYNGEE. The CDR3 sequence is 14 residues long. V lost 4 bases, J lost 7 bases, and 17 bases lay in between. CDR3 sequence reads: CASSPEAGRVGYTF. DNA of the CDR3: TGTGCCAGCAGCCCAGAGGCGGGGAGGGTTGGCTACACCTTC.

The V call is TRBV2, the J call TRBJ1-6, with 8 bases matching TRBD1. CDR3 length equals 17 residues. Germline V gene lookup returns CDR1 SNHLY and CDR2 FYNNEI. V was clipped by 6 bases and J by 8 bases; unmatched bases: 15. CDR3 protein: CASRTGVLVYRDSPLHF. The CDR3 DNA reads TGTGCCAGCAGGACAGGGGTGCTAGTGTATAGAGATTCACCCCTCCACTTT.

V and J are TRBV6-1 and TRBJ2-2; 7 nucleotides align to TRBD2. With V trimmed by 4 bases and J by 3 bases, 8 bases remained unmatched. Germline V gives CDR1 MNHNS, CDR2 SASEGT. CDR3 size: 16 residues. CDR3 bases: TGTGCCAGCAGTGTGACGCGGGGGAGCTACACCGGGGAGCTGTTTTTT. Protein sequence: CASSVTRGSYTGELFF.